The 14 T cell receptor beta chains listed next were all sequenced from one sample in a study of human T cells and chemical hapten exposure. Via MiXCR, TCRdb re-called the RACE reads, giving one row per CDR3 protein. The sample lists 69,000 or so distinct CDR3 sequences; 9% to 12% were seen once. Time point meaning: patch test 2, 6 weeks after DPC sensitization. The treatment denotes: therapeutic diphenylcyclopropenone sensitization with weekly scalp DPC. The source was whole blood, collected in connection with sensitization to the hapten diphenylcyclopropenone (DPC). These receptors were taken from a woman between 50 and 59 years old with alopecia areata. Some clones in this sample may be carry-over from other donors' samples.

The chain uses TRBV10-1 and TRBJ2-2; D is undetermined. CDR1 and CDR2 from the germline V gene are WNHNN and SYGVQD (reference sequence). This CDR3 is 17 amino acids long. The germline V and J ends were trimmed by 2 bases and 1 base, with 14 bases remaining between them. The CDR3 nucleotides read TGCGCCAGCAGTGAGGTTGGCGACCCAAAGAACACCGGGGAGCTGTTTTTT. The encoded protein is CASSEVGDPKNTGELFF.

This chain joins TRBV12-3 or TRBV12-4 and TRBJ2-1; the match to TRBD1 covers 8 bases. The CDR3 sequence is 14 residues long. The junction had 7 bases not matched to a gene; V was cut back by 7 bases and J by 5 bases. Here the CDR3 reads CASTPDRVDNEQFF. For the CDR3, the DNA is TGTGCCAGCACTCCGGACAGGGTGGACAATGAGCAGTTCTTC.

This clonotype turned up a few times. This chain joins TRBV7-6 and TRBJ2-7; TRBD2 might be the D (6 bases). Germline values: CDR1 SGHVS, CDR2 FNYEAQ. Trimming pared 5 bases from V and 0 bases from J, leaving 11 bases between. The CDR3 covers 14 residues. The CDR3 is CASSGTSSSYEQYF. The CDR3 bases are TGTGCCAGCAGCGGGACTTCGAGCTCCTACGAGCAGTACTTC.

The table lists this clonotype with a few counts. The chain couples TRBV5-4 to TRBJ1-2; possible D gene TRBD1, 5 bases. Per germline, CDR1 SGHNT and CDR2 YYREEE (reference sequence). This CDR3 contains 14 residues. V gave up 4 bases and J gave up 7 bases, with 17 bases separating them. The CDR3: CASSAGPPRGGYTF. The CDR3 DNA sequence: TGTGCCAGCAGCGCGGGACCTCCAAGGGGTGGCTACACCTTC. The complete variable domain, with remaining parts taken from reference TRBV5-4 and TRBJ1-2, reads ETGVTQSPTHLIKTRGQQVTLRCSSQSGHNTVSWYQQALGQGPQFIFQYYREEENGRGNFPPRFSGLQFPNYSSELNVNALELDDSALYLCASSAGPPRGGYTFGSGTRLTVV.

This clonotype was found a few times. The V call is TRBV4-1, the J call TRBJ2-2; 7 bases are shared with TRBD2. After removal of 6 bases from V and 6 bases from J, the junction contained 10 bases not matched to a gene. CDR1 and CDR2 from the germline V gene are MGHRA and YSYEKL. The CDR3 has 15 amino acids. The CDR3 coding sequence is TGCGCCAGCAGGCGGATACTAGCGTCCCCCGGGGAGCTGTTTTTT. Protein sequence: CASRRILASPGELFF.

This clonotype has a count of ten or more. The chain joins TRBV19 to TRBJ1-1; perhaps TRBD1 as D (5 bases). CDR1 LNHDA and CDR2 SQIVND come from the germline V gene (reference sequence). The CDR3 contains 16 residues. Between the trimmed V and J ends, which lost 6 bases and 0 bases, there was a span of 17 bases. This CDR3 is CASSRDRGSMNTEAFF. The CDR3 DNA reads TGTGCCAGTAGCCGTGATAGGGGTAGCATGAACACTGAAGCTTTCTTT.

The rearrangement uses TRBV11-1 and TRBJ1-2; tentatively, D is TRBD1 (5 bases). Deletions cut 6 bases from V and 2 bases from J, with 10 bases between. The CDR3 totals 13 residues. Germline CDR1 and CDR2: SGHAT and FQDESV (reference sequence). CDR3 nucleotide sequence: TGTGCCAGCAGTTACCGGGACAACTATGGCTACACCTTC. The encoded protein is CASSYRDNYGYTF.

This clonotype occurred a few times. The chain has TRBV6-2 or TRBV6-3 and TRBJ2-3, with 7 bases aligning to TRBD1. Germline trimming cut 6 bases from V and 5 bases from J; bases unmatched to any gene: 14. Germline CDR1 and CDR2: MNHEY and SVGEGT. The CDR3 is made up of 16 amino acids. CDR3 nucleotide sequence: TGTGCCAGCAGCCAACCTAGCAGGGGGACCGGAGATACGCAGTATTTT. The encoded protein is CASSQPSRGTGDTQYF.

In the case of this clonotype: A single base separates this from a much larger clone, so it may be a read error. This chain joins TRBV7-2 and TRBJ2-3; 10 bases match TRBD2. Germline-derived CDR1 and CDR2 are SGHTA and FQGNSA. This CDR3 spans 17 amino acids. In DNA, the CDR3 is TGTGCCAGAAGCTTAGCTAGCGGGAGATGGTATGCAGATACGCAGTATTTT. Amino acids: CARSLASGRWYADTQYF.

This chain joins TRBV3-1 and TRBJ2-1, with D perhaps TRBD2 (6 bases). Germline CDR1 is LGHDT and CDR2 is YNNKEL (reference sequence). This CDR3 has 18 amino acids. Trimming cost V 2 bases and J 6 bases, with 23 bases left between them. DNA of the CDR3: TGTGCCAGCAGCCAATCTGTCCCCGGGACTCGATTGCGCAATGAGCAGTTCTTC. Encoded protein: CASSQSVPGTRLRNEQFF.

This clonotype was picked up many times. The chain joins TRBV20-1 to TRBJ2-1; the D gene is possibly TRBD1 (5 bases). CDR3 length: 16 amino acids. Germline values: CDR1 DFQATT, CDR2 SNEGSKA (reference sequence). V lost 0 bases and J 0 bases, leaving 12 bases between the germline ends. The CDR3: CSARDHSQDSYNEQFF. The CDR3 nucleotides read TGCAGTGCTAGAGATCATTCACAGGACTCCTACAATGAGCAGTTCTTC.

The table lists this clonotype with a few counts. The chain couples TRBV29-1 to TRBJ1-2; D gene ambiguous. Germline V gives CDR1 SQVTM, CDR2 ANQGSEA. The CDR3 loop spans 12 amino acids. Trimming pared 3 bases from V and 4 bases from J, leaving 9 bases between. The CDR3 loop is CSVDALIYGYTF. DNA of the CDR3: TGCAGCGTTGATGCACTCATCTATGGCTACACCTTC.

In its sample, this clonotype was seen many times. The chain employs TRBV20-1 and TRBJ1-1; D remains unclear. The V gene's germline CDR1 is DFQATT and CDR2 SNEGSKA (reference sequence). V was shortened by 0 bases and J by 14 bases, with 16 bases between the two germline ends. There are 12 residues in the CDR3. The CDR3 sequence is CSARDMAVRLFF. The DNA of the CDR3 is TGCAGTGCTAGAGATATGGCCGTGCGGTTATTCTTT.

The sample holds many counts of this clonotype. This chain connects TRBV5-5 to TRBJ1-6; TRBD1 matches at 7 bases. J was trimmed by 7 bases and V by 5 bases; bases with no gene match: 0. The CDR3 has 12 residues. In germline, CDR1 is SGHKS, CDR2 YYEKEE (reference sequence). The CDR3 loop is CASRGQNSPLHF. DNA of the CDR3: TGTGCCAGCAGGGGACAGAATTCACCCCTCCACTTT.